This T cell receptor beta chain was identified in a study of Ad26.COV2.S vaccination and SARS-CoV-2 variants. Study details: Ad26.COV2.S given intramuscularly, once or twice 56 days apart.

Treatment denoted: about 20 received Ad26.COV2.S at low or high dose, single or two shots; a few received placebo; per-sample allocation not given. Samples analyzed were those drawn on day 63 after the first vaccine or placebo injection. CDR1 SGHDN and CDR2 FVKESK come from the germline V gene. The V gene lost 6 bases and the J gene lost 5 bases, with 14 bases spanning the gap. There are 13 residues in the CDR3. TCRdb's copy holds only in-frame clones and misses some; the assay was immunoSEQ multiplex PCR. Among about 350,000 clones listed, more than 75% were seen once. This clonotype was sampled from a person aged 18 to 65 who received the Ad26.COV2.S COVID-19 vaccine or a placebo. The rearrangement links TRBV14 to TRBJ2-7; D tentatively reads TRBD1 or TRBD2 (5 bases each). Sequencing was performed on peripheral blood, taken in a trial of Ad26.COV2.S vaccine versus placebo. CDR3: CASSGGTANEQYF. Written as DNA, the CDR3 is TGTGCCAGCAGTGGGGGTACGGCTAACGAGCAGTACTTC.